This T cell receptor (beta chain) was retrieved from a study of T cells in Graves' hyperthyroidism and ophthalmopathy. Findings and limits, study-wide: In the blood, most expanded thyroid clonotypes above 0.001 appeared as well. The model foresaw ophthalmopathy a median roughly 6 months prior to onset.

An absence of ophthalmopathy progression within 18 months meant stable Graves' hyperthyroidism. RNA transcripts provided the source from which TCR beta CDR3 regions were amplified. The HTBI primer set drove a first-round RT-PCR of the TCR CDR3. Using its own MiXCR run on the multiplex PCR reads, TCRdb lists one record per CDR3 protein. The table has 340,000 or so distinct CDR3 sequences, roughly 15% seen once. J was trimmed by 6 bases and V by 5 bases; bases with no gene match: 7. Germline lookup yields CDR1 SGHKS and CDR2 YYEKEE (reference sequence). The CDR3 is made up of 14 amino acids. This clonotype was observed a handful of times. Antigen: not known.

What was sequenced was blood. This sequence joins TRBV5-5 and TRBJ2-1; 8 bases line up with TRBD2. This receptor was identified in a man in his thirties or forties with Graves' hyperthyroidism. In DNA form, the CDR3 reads TGTGCCAGCAGATTACCCGGGACTAGCAATGAGCAGTTCTTC. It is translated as CASRLPGTSNEQFF.